This T cell receptor (beta chain) was sequenced during a study of shared clonotypes between healthy human individuals. General observations from the study: Naive CD4 clonotypes overlapped across a handful of donors at approximately 4.5%.

This clone was recorded once. Its antigen is not known. Repertoires were generated with immunoSEQ multiplex PCR, while TCRdb's copy carries only in-frame clones and drops some. The table includes roughly 550,000 clones, about 95% detected once. The germline gives CDR1 SQVTM, CDR2 ANQGSEA. The CDR3 has 14 amino acids. V lost 4 bases to trimming and J lost 0 bases, with 10 bases between them. Naive CD8 cells lacked CD45RO, underwent positive selection for CCR7 and left out terminally differentiated effector memory CD45RA+ cells. The sample was naive CD8+ T cells sorted from blood. This clonotype originated in a woman aged 30 to 39 in good health. The chain is built from TRBV29-1 and TRBJ1-3; tentative D call: TRBD1 (5 bases). CDR3 loop: CSVASGISGNTIYF. DNA for the CDR3: TGCAGCGTTGCTTCAGGGATCTCTGGAAACACCATATATTTT.